This T cell receptor beta chain was sequenced during a study of somatic mutations in cytotoxic T cells in rheumatoid arthritis. Looked up from germline, CDR1 is MNHEY and CDR2 is SMNVEV (reference sequence). V was cut by 6 bases and J by 4 bases, with 10 bases left in between. This CDR3 is 13 amino acids long. Study-wide findings and caveats: Unknown were the antigen targets of the expanded CD8+ clones. Unlike healthy controls, rheumatoid arthritis patients had CD8+ clonality that increased with age. The clonality of CD8+ T cells was not significantly different between rheumatoid arthritis patients and age-matched healthy controls.

As for this clone: Its antigen remains unidentified.

Original processing methods: Among patient CD8+ clones larger than 1%, matches to published virus-specific TCRB sequences were rare. Sequenced by immunoSEQ multiplex PCR; TCRdb stores in-frame clones only, minus some. D and trimming were read from the DNA, whereas the V and J calls and clone size are those reported in that table. Among just over 20,000 clones listed, approximately 80% were seen once. The rearrangement uses TRBV27 and TRBJ2-1, with D possibly matching TRBD2 (6 bases). This sequence was found in an adult with rheumatoid arthritis. The sequencing input was CD8+ T cells sorted from blood. The CDR3 loop reads CASSPGTYNEQFF. The CDR3 region has the DNA TGTGCCAGCAGCCCGGGGACTTACAATGAGCAGTTCTTC.